Below are 5 T cell receptor beta chains sequenced from a single sample in a study of shared clonotypes between healthy human individuals. This table comes from immunoSEQ multiplex PCR, and its TCRdb copy is limited to in-frame clones, with some not included. The sample lists 1,100,000 or so clones; 75% to 80% were seen once. Input material: memory CD4+ T cells from PBMCs. Regarding subset: CD45RA-negative fraction. The receptors here all came from a man aged 18-30 years in good health. Some clones in this sample may be carry-over from other donors' samples.

The chain combines TRBV7-2 with TRBJ2-1, with TRBD2 matching over 10 bases. The CDR3 is made up of 15 amino acids. Losses at the gene ends were 1 base for V and 9 bases for J; bases not matched to a gene: 6. Germline values: CDR1 SGHTA, CDR2 FQGNSA. The CDR3 DNA is TGTGCCAGCAGCTTAGAGGCTAGCGGGAGAACTGAGCAGTTCTTC. Translated, it gives CASSLEASGRTEQFF.

About this clone: Other DNA sequences within the sample encode an identical CDR3. The chain combines TRBV29-1 with TRBJ2-5; possibly TRBD2 for D (6 bases). The germline V gene has CDR1 SQVTM and CDR2 ANQGSEA. The CDR3 runs 13 residues. Trimming stripped 1 base from V and 5 bases from J, with 11 bases between. CDR3 nucleotide sequence: TGCAGCGTTGAAGTGGGGAGGCGGGAGACCCAGTACTTC. It yields the protein CSVEVGRRETQYF.

The chain has TRBV16 and TRBJ1-2, with D possibly being TRBD1 (6 bases). Germline V gives CDR1 KGHSY, CDR2 FQNENV. CDR3 length: 16 residues. Deletions cut 0 bases from V and 4 bases from J, with 15 bases between. The CDR3 region has the DNA TGTGCCAGCAGCCAATCTAGACAGGCCCAAGGCTATGGCTACACCTTC. Residues: CASSQSRQAQGYGYTF.

The chain is built from TRBV9 and TRBJ1-1; D is unresolved. Germline V gene sequence: CDR1 SGDLS, CDR2 YYNGEE. V dropped 4 bases and J dropped 10 bases, with 17 bases sitting between them. The CDR3 covers 13 residues. The CDR3 sequence is CASSPTETGRAFF. The CDR3 region has the DNA TGTGCCAGCAGCCCCACGGAAACGGGCCGAGCTTTCTTT.

CDR3 protein: CASSPSGHLTGKLFF. The CDR3 bases are TGTGCCAGCAGCCCCTCCGGACACCTTACGGGCAAACTGTTTTTT. The J gene is TRBJ1-4, the V gene TRBV6-5, with D possibly TRBD1 on 5 matching bases. V was clipped by 6 bases and J by 11 bases, with 22 bases between them. This CDR3 spans 15 amino acids. Germline V CDR1 and CDR2: MNHEY, SVGAGI.